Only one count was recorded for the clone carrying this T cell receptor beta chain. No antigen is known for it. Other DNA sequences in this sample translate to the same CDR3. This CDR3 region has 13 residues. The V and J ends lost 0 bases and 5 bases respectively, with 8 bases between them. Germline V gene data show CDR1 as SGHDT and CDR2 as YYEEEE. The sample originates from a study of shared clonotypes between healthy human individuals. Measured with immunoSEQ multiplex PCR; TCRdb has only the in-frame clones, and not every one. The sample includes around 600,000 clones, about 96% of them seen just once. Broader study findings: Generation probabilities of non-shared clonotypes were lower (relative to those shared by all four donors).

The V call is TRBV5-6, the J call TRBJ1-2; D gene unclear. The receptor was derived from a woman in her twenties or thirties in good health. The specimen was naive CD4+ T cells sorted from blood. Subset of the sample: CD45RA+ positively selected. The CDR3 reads CASSLGTAYGYTF. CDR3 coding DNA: TGTGCCAGCAGCTTGGGGACCGCTTATGGCTACACCTTC.